The source of this T cell receptor (beta chain) is a study of cytomegalovirus exposure and HLA in healthy donors. The CDR3 spans 16 residues. Trimming took 1 base from V and 0 from J; bases not matched to a gene: 3. CDR1 and CDR2 (germline): LNHDA, SQIVND (reference sequence). This PCR relied on a set of 60 Vbeta primers and 13 Jbeta primers. The assay was immunoSEQ multiplex PCR, and TCRdb's table has in-frame clones only and misses some. This sample carries about 190,000 clones, around 80% of them seen once, and the ten largest clones take around 0.99%. The sequence came from a woman aged 40 to 49 in good health and CMV-seronegative. Sequencing was carried out using PBMCs. This sequence joins TRBV19 and TRBJ1-3; 7 bases match TRBD1. The CDR3 protein is CASSIGDRISGNTIYF. CDR3 coding DNA: TGTGCCAGTAGTATAGGGGACAGAATCTCTGGAAACACCATATATTTT.